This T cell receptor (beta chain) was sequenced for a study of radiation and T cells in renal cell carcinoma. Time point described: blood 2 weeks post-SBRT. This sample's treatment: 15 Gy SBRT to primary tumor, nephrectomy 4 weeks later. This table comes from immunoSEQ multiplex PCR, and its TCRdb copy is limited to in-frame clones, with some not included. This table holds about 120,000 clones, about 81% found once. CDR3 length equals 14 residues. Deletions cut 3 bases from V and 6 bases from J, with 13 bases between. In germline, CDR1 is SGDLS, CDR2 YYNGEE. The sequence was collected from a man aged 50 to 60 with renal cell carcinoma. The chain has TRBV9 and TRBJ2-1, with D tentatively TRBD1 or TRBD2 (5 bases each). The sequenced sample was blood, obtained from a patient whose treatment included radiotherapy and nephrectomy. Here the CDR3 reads CASSAPGALNEQFF. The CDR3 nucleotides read TGTGCCAGCAGCGCCCCCGGGGCCCTCAATGAGCAGTTCTTC.